One sample yielded the 13 T cell receptor beta chains listed below, sequenced in a study of shared clonotypes between healthy human individuals. Clones were sequenced by immunoSEQ multiplex PCR, and TCRdb holds only the in-frame ones, with some missing. The table shows over a million clones, with about 84% occurring only once. The source material was memory CD4+ T cells from PBMCs. The subset: CD45RA-negative fraction. These receptors were taken from a man aged 18 to 29 in good health. Some clones in this sample may be carry-over from other donors' samples.

The chain recombines TRBV6-6 with TRBJ1-1; D may be TRBD1 (5 bases). In germline, CDR1 is MNHNY, CDR2 SVGAGI (reference sequence). Trimming stripped 2 bases from V and 1 base from J, with 14 bases between. This CDR3 spans 16 amino acids. The CDR3 DNA reads as TGTGCCAGCAGTTACCCCCATACGACAGCGAACACTGAAGCTTTCTTT. Protein sequence: CASSYPHTTANTEAFF.

The V call is TRBV10-2, the J call TRBJ1-1; D is possibly TRBD1 (6 bases). Trimming shortened V by 8 bases and J by 6 bases, and 13 bases separated the two germline ends. The CDR3 contains 12 residues. CDR1 and CDR2 (germline): WSHSY, SAAADI. The CDR3 spells CASGSRGSEAFF. The DNA of the CDR3 is TGCGCCAGCGGAAGCAGGGGCTCTGAAGCTTTCTTT.

The chain joins TRBV11-2 to TRBJ1-1; D not certain. Per the germline V gene, CDR1 is SGHAT and CDR2 is FQNNGV. The V and J ends lost 4 bases and 4 bases respectively, with 10 bases between them. The CDR3 length is 13 residues. Here the CDR3 DNA reads TGTGCCAGCAGCTCACTTAAGAGCACTGAAGCTTTCTTT. It specifies CASSSLKSTEAFF.

The chain has TRBV5-6 and TRBJ1-2; D remains ambiguous. Germline CDR1 reads SGHDT; CDR2 reads YYEEEE. Trimming took 3 bases from V and 6 from J, leaving 18 bases between them. This CDR3 spans 15 amino acids. The CDR3 sequence: CASSSPPGLPNGYTF. Written as DNA, the CDR3 is TGTGCCAGCAGCTCCCCGCCGGGCCTCCCGAATGGCTACACCTTC.

This clone was counted between two and nine times. The chain combines TRBV7-7 with TRBJ2-5; a possible D gene is TRBD1 (6 bases). Trimming left V 1 base short and J 4 bases short, with 10 bases between. CDR3 length equals 14 residues. Germline-derived CDR1 and CDR2 are SSHAT and FNYEAQ (reference sequence). The CDR3 DNA sequence: TGTGCCAGCAGCTTAGGGGGCAGGGGAGAGACCCAGTACTTC. Translation gives CASSLGGRGETQYF.

V usage is TRBV29-1 and J usage is TRBJ1-5, with 9 bases lining up with TRBD1. The CDR3 contains 13 residues. The junction had 2 bases not matched to a gene; V was cut back by 4 bases and J by 4 bases. Germline loops: CDR1 SQVTM, CDR2 ANQGSEA. The CDR3 loop is CSVADRGNQPQHF. DNA of the CDR3: TGCAGCGTTGCTGACAGGGGGAATCAGCCCCAGCATTTT.

This chain links TRBV7-2 with TRBJ1-1; no clear D. The CDR3 is 13 amino acids. The V end was cut by 5 bases, the J end by 1 base, with 8 bases between. Germline CDR1 SGHTA, CDR2 FQGNSA. The CDR3 nucleotides are TGTGCCAGCAGCCGCCGCCCGAACACTGAAGCTTTCTTT. Translation gives CASSRRPNTEAFF.

The chain uses TRBV5-1 and TRBJ1-5, with TRBD1 matching 7 bases. The junction had 7 bases not matched to a gene; V was cut back by 4 bases and J by 0 bases. CDR3 length: 16 residues. The V gene's germline CDR1 is SGHRS and CDR2 YFSETQ. CDR3 sequence reads: CASSPGGPYSNQPQHF. The CDR3 coding sequence is TGCGCCAGCAGCCCAGGGGGACCTTATAGCAATCAGCCCCAGCATTTT.

The rearrangement links TRBV7-9 to TRBJ2-1; D is possibly TRBD1 (5 bases). The CDR3 runs to 13 residues. Germline CDR1 reads SEHNR; CDR2 reads FQNEAQ (reference sequence). V was clipped by 5 bases and J by 8 bases, with 13 bases between them. CDR3 sequence (DNA): TGTGCCAGCAGCCTTTACATCAGGGATGAGCAGTTCTTC. Encoded protein: CASSLYIRDEQFF.

The chain is built from TRBV29-1 and TRBJ2-1; 11 bases fit TRBD2. V lost 6 bases and J lost 7; bases outside the gene matches: 8. CDR1 SQVTM and CDR2 ANQGSEA come from the germline V gene. The CDR3 has 14 residues. CDR3 nucleotide sequence: TGCAGCGTCGGTAGCGGGAGGGCCCTTAATGAGCAGTTCTTC. This codes for CSVGSGRALNEQFF.

V usage is TRBV28 and J usage is TRBJ1-4; D may be TRBD1 (5 bases). There are 15 residues in the CDR3. The germline gives CDR1 MDHEN, CDR2 SYDVKM. The V end was cut by 5 bases, the J end by 7 bases, with 17 bases between. The CDR3 DNA follows: TGTGCCAGCAGTGTCCTGAGGGGAGGAAGTGAAAAACTGTTTTTT. The encoded protein is CASSVLRGGSEKLFF.

The chain is built from TRBV9 and TRBJ2-3; D might be TRBD1 (5 bases). Germline values: CDR1 SGDLS, CDR2 YYNGEE. CDR3 length equals 15 residues. V was shortened by 4 bases and J by 4 bases, with 16 bases between the two germline ends. CDR3 sequence reads: CASSSGQFSSDTQYF. CDR3 coding DNA: TGTGCCAGCAGCTCCGGACAATTTTCATCAGATACGCAGTATTTT. Full variable domain (outside the CDR3, taken from reference TRBV9 and TRBJ2-3): DSGVTQTPKHLITATGQRVTLRCSPRSGDLSVYWYQQSLDQGLQFLIQYYNGEERAKGNILERFSAQQFPDLHSELNLSSLELGDSALYFCASSSGQFSSDTQYFGPGTRLTVL.

The chain couples TRBV7-9 to TRBJ2-7; D gene uncertain. CDR3 length: 13 residues. The germline gives CDR1 SEHNR, CDR2 FQNEAQ (reference sequence). With 0 bases removed from V and 7 bases from J, the gap between germline ends came to 10 bases. CDR3 protein: CASSLASFGEQYF. The CDR3 DNA follows: TGTGCCAGCAGCTTAGCCTCTTTTGGAGAGCAGTACTTC. Full variable domain (rest looked up from reference TRBV7-9 and TRBJ2-7): DTGVSQNPRHKITKRGQNVTFRCDPISEHNRLYWYRQTLGQGPEFLTYFQNEAQLEKSRLLSDRFSAERPKGSFSTLEIQRTEQGDSAMYLCASSLASFGEQYFGPGTRLTVT.